This T cell receptor beta chain was documented in a study of glioma-infiltrating T cells after dendritic cell vaccination. Study-level information: Between 2003 and 2012, patients got autologous tumor lysate-pulsed dendritic cell vaccines. At biweekly intervals, patients got three intradermal dendritic cell vaccine injections.

Details on this clone: Antigen: not known.

Documented time point: after dendritic cell vaccination, including at tumor progression/relapse. TCRB CDR3 was amplified from 2 ug genomic DNA or less. The protocol was immunoSEQ multiplex PCR, while the TCRdb copy is restricted to in-frame clones and leaves out a portion. The table has tens of thousands of clones, roughly 91% seen once; the top ten hold approximately 2%. The ends were cut back, 10 bases at V and 2 bases at J, with 14 bases in the middle. The CDR3 covers 13 residues. Germline V gives CDR1 SGHNT, CDR2 YYREEE (reference sequence). Overall study findings and caveats: Few patients contributed both blood and tumor specimens.

The clonotype comes from a human donor with glioblastoma. The chain has TRBV5-4 and TRBJ2-3; D uncertain. The specimen was blood, collected after dendritic cell vaccination. The CDR3 DNA is TGTGCCTACAAGGCCAGCGACACAGATACGCAGTATTTT. Translation: CAYKASDTDTQYF.